Listed below are T cell receptor beta chains from one sample, sequenced in a study of OX40 agonist ivuxolimab in advanced cancers. Assay: immunoSEQ multiplex PCR; the TCRdb copy retains only in-frame clones and omits some. Of tens of thousands of clones in the sample, 90% are singletons; the top ten hold 0.37%. The material was CD4+ or CD8+ T cells sorted from blood, obtained in a trial of the OX40 agonist ivuxolimab. These receptors originate from an adult with an advanced solid tumor such as melanoma, head and neck, liver or kidney cancer. CDR3s include the opening cysteine and the closing phenylalanine or tryptophan. The D gene is left open where the match is weak. Size is omitted from some rows. Given values are once, few, many or a class for expanded clones.

>once|TRBJ2-1|TRBV6-5|15|TRBD2
TGTGCCAGCAGCCCCGGGACTAGCGGCCCGTGGGAGCAGTTCTTC
CASSPGTSGPWEQFF
>few|TRBJ2-5|TRBV29-1|15|-
TGCAGCGTTGAAGAGGACAGCGGAAGCCAAGAGACCCAGTACTTC
CSVEEDSGSQETQYF
>-|TRBJ2-2|TRBV6-5|15|TRBD2
TGTGCCAGCAGCGACGCGGGGGAGGACACCGGGGAGCTGTTTTTT
CASSDAGEDTGELFF
>once|TRBJ2-5|TRBV2|13|-
TGTGCCAGCAGTGTGGAAGGTTTGGAGACCCAGTACTTC
CASSVEGLETQYF
>-|TRBJ2-3|TRBV5-1|16|TRBD2
TGCGCCAGCAGCTACGGGAATAGCGGGATGGAAGATACGCAGTATTTT
CASSYGNSGMEDTQYF
>-|TRBJ1-1|TRBV7-2|14|-
TGTGCCAGCACCCGGGGCTTCTCGAACACTGAAGCTTTCTTT
CASTRGFSNTEAFF
>-|TRBJ2-4|TRBV7-2|18|TRBD2
TGTGCCAGCAGCTCGACTAGCGGGAACCCCCCAGCCAAAAACATTCAGTACTTC
CASSSTSGNPPAKNIQYF
>-|TRBJ1-3|TRBV27|16|-
TGTGCCAGCAGTTTCAGGGGACAAGTACTCGGAAACACCATATATTTT
CASSFRGQVLGNTIYF
>-|TRBJ1-1|TRBV4-3|15|-
TGCGCCAGCAGCCTCACTTCGGGCGGCCCACCTGAAGCTTTCTTT
CASSLTSGGPPEAFF
>-|TRBJ2-5|TRBV5-1|15|-
TGCGCCAGCAGCACGATCGGGGGGCGCGGAGAGACCCAGTACTTC
CASSTIGGRGETQYF
>-|TRBJ2-3|TRBV5-1|14|-
TGCGCCAGCAGCTTGGTGGGTACCACAGATACGCAGTATTTT
CASSLVGTTDTQYF
>-|TRBJ2-5|TRBV5-1|14|-
TGCGCCAGCAGCTTAATAGCAGACCAAGAGACCCAGTACTTC
CASSLIADQETQYF
>few|TRBJ2-1|TRBV19|13|-
TGTGCCACCTCCGGGACACCCTACAATGAGCAGTTCTTC
CATSGTPYNEQFF
>-|TRBJ2-7|TRBV9|14|TRBD1
TGTGCCAGCAGCGCGGGGACAGGGCGGTACGAGCAGTACTTC
CASSAGTGRYEQYF
>-|TRBJ2-7|TRBV19|14|TRBD2
TGTGCCAGTAGTATAGCGGGAGGCCTCTACGAGCAGTACTTC
CASSIAGGLYEQYF
>-|TRBJ2-5|TRBV18|16|TRBD2
TGTGCCAGCTCACGAGTCGGGGGGGTGAAGCAAGAGACCCAGTACTTC
CASSRVGGVKQETQYF
>once|TRBJ2-3|TRBV11-2|16|TRBD2
TGTGCCAGCAGCTTAGGGGCTAGCGGGGGCACAGATACGCAGTATTTT
CASSLGASGGTDTQYF
>-|TRBJ1-2|TRBV4-3|14|TRBD1
TGCGCCAGCAGCCAAGACAGGGGGCCTTATGGCTACACCTTC
CASSQDRGPYGYTF
>-|TRBJ2-1|TRBV28|14|TRBD1
TGTGCCAGCAGTTTGATTACAGGGGGCAGTGAGCAGTTCTTC
CASSLITGGSEQFF
>-|TRBJ1-2|TRBV4-1|15|TRBD1
TGCGCCAGCAGCCAAGATGACAGGGGGTTTTATGGCTACACCTTC
CASSQDDRGFYGYTF
>-|TRBJ1-4|TRBV29-1|16|TRBD1
TGCAGCGTTGAAGATGGGACAGGGGTTTCGGGTGAAAAACTGTTTTTT
CSVEDGTGVSGEKLFF
>-|TRBJ1-1|TRBV5-1|15|-
TGCGCCAGCAGCCCCGTCGGAAACATGAACACTGAAGCTTTCTTT
CASSPVGNMNTEAFF
>-|TRBJ1-1|TRBV18|16|TRBD1
TGTGCCAGCTCACCACCGACAGGGAGGGAAAACACTGAAGCTTTCTTT
CASSPPTGRENTEAFF
>-|TRBJ2-1|TRBV5-1|15|-
TGCGCCAGCAGCTTGGTAGCAGGTTCCTACAATGAGCAGTTCTTC
CASSLVAGSYNEQFF
>-|TRBJ2-5|TRBV13|14|-
TGTGCCAGCAGCTTAGGTCGGGCCCAAGAGACCCAGTACTTC
CASSLGRAQETQYF
>-|TRBJ2-7|TRBV7-2|15|-
TGTGCCAGCAGCTTGAGAGGACGGGTCGGCTACGAGCAGTACTTC
CASSLRGRVGYEQYF
>-|TRBJ2-5|TRBV19|15|-
TGTGCCAGTAGTGGGGGGGGACAGGCGGTGGAGACCCAGTACTTC
CASSGGGQAVETQYF
>-|TRBJ2-2|TRBV18|15|-
TGTGCCAGCTCCCCCCGGGGGACTCACACCGGGGAGCTGTTTTTT
CASSPRGTHTGELFF
>-|TRBJ2-3|TRBV27|13|TRBD2
TGTGCCAGCAGGACTAGCGGGGGGGATACGCAGTATTTT
CASRTSGGDTQYF
>-|TRBJ2-7|TRBV5-1|13|TRBD2
TGCGCCAGCCGGGGACTAGCGGCCTACGAGCAGTACTTC
CASRGLAAYEQYF
>-|TRBJ1-1|TRBV5-4|16|-
TGTGCCAGCAGCTCTGATTGGGGGAGAGGGGACACTGAAGCTTTCTTT
CASSSDWGRGDTEAFF
>-|TRBJ1-3|TRBV5-1|16|-
TGCGCCAGCAGCTTGGCGCCGCCTGAGGGAGGAAACACCATATATTTT
CASSLAPPEGGNTIYF
>-|TRBJ2-7|TRBV11-2|12|-
TGTGCCAGCAGCCCTAATGCTGACGAGCAGTACTTC
CASSPNADEQYF
>-|TRBJ1-3|TRBV15|15|TRBD1
TGTGCCACCAGCGGACTGACAGGGTCTGGAAACACCATATATTTT
CATSGLTGSGNTIYF
>-|TRBJ2-5|TRBV5-1|12|-
TGCGCCAGCAGCTTCTTGGAAGAGACCCAGTACTTC
CASSFLEETQYF
>-|TRBJ2-5|TRBV25-1|15|TRBD2
TGTGCCAGCAGTCCTAGCGGGGGCAGCCAAGAGACCCAGTACTTC
CASSPSGGSQETQYF
>-|TRBJ1-2|TRBV7-9|14|-
TGTGCCAGCAGCTTAGGGGCGGCAGTCTATGGCTACACCTTC
CASSLGAAVYGYTF
>-|TRBJ1-5|TRBV20-1|11|-
TGCAGTGCTAGCGATAATCAGCCCCAGCATTTT
CSASDNQPQHF
>once|TRBJ2-1|TRBV28|13|-
TGTGCCAGCAGTTTATTTCGTGCGGGTGAGCAGTTCTTC
CASSLFRAGEQFF
>-|TRBJ2-1|TRBV6-1|14|-
TGTGCCAGCAGTGAACAGGCCACCTACAATGAGCAGTTCTTC
CASSEQATYNEQFF
>-|TRBJ1-1|TRBV25-1|16|-
TGTGCCAGCAGTGAATCGTGGGGCAGGGCGTCCACTGAAGCTTTCTTT
CASSESWGRASTEAFF
>-|TRBJ2-1|TRBV18|16|-
TGTGCCAGCTCCCTCGTTGGAAGGGAGGCCTACAATGAGCAGTTCTTC
CASSLVGREAYNEQFF
>-|TRBJ2-1|TRBV7-2|14|TRBD2
TGTGCCAGCAGCTTAGGGACTAGCGTTATTGAGCAGTTCTTC
CASSLGTSVIEQFF
>-|TRBJ1-2|TRBV6-1|17|TRBD1
TGTGCCAGCAGTGAAGTGAACAGGGGGCAAAATCTACGTGGCTACACCTTC
CASSEVNRGQNLRGYTF
>-|TRBJ2-2|TRBV5-4|14|-
TGTGCCAGCAGCTTGGGAGACGGCACCGGGGAGCTGTTTTTT
CASSLGDGTGELFF
>-|TRBJ2-7|TRBV5-1|12|-
TGCGCCAGCAGCTTGGTTGGGGGCGAGCAGTACTTC
CASSLVGGEQYF
>-|TRBJ1-5|TRBV19|16|-
TGTGCCAGTACACTCGGCGCGGCGAATAGCAATCAGCCCCAGCATTTT
CASTLGAANSNQPQHF
>-|TRBJ2-3|TRBV18|14|-
TGTGCCAGCTCACCACGACAGCGCGAGGATACGCAGTATTTT
CASSPRQREDTQYF
>-|TRBJ2-1|TRBV7-2|14|TRBD1
TGTGCCAGCAGCTTGCAGGGGGCCTACAATGAGCAGTTCTTC
CASSLQGAYNEQFF
>-|TRBJ2-3|TRBV29-1|16|TRBD2
TGCAGCGGTGACCTACTAGCGGGGGGGCCCACAGATACGCAGTATTTT
CSGDLLAGGPTDTQYF
>-|TRBJ2-5|TRBV15|14|-
TGTGCCACCAGCAGAGGGACGGGCCAAGAGACCCAGTACTTC
CATSRGTGQETQYF
>-|TRBJ2-2|TRBV6-5|16|TRBD2
TGTGCCAGCAGTCACTGGAGGACTAGTTTCGCCGGGGAGCTGTTTTTT
CASSHWRTSFAGELFF
>-|TRBJ2-1|TRBV7-3|16|TRBD2
TGTGCCAGCAGCTTAACGAGTAGCGGGGGGTCTAATGAGCAGTTCTTC
CASSLTSSGGSNEQFF